This T cell receptor (beta chain) was identified during a study of blood T cell repertoires in COVID-19. This table comes from immunoSEQ multiplex PCR, and its TCRdb copy is limited to in-frame clones, with some not included. Altogether around 160,000 clones are present, roughly 90% being singletons, with the ten largest covering 0.95% to 1.5%. V dropped 5 bases and J dropped 4 bases, with 14 bases sitting between them. The germline V gene encodes CDR1 LNHDA and CDR2 SQIVND (reference sequence). The CDR3 loop spans 14 amino acids. This clonotype originated in a woman in her twenties or thirties with acute COVID-19. Source material: PBMCs or T cells enriched from blood (not recorded which). This chain connects TRBV19 to TRBJ1-2; tentatively, D is TRBD1 (5 bases). This CDR3 reads CASSPGQGPYGYTF. Written as DNA, the CDR3 is TGTGCCAGTAGTCCAGGGCAGGGTCCCTATGGCTACACCTTC.